The sequence of this TCR beta chain was determined in a study of cytomegalovirus exposure and HLA in healthy donors. The CDR3 is 14 residues long. With 5 bases clipped from V and 2 bases from J, the junction kept 5 bases outside the gene matches. Looked up from germline, CDR1 is SGHAT and CDR2 is FQNNGV. PCR involved 60 Vbeta and 13 Jbeta primers. Generated by immunoSEQ multiplex PCR, the TCRdb table keeps only in-frame clones and is missing some. The sample comprises approximately 190,000 clones, around 90% of which are singletons, and 0.9% to 1.2% rests with the top ten. This chain links TRBV11-2 with TRBJ2-7, with TRBD1 matching over 8 bases. The origin of this receptor is a boy between 2 and 10 years old in good health and CMV-seronegative. The source material was PBMCs. CDR3 loop: CASSVNRGTYEQYF. DNA of the CDR3: TGTGCCAGCAGCGTAAACAGGGGGACCTACGAGCAGTACTTC. The variable domain in full, completed from reference TRBV11-2 and TRBJ2-7, reads EAGVAQSPRYKIIEKRQSVAFWCNPISGHATLYWYQQILGQGPKLLIQFQNNGVVDDSQLPKDRFSAERLKGVDSTLKIQPAKLEDSAVYLCASSVNRGTYEQYFGPGTRLTVT.